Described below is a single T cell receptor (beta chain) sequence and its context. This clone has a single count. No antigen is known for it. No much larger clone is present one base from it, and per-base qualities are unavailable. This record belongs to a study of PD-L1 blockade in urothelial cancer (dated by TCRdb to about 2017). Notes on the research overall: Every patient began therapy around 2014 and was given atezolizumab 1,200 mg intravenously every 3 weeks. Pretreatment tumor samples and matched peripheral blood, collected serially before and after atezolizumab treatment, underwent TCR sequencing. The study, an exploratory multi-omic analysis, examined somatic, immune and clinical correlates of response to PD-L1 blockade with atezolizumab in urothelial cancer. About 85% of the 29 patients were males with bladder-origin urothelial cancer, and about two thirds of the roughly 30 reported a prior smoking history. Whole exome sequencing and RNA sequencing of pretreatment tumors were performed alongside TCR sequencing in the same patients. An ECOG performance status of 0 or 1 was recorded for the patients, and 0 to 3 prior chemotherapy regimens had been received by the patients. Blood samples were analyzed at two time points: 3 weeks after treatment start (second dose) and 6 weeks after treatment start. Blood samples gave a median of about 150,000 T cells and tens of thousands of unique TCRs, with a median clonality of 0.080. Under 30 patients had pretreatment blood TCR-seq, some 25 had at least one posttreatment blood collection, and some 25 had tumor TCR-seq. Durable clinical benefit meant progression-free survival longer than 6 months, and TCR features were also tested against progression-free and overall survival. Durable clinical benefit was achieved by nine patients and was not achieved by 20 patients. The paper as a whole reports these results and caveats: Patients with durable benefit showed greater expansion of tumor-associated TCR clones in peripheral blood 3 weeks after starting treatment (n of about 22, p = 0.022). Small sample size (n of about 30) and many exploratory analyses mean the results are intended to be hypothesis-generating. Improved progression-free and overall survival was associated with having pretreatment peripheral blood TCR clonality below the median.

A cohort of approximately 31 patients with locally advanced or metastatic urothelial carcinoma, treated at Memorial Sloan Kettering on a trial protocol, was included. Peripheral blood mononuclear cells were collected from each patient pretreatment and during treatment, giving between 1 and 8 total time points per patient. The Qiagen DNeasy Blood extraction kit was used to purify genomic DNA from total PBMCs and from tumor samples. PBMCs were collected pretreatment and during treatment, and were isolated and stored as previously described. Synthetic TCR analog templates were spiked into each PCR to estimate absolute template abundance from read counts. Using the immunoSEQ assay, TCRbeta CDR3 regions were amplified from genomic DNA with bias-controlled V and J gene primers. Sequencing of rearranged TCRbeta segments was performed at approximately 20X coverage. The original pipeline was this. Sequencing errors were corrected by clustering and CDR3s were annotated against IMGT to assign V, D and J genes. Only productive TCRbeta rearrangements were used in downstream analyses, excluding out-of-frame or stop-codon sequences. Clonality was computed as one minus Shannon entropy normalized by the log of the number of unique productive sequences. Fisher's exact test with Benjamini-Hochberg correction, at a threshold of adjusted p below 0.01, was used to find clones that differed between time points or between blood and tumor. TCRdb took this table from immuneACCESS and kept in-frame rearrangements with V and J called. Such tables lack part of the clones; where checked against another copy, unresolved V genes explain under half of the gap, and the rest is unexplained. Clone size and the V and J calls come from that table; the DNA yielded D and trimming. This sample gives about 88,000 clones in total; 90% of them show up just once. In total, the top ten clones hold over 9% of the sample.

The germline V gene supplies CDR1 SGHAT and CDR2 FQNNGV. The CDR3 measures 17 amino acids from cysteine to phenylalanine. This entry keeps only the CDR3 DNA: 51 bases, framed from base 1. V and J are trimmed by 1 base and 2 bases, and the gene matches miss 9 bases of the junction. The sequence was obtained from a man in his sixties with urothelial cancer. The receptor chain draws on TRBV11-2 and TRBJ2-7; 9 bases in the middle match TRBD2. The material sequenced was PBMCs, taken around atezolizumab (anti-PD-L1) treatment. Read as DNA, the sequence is TGTGCCAGCAGCTTAGCAGGTCAGCGGGGGGATACCTACGAGCAGTACTTC. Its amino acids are CASSLAGQRGDTYEQYF.